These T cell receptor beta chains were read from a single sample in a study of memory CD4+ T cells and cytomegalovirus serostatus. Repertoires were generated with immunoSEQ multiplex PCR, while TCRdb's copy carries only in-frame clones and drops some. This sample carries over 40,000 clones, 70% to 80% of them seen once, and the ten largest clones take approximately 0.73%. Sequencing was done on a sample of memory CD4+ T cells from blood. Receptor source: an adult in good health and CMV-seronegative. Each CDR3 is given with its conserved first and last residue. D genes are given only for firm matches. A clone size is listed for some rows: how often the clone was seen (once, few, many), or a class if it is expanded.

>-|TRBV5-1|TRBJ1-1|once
TGCGCCAGCAGCCCGATCTCAGGGGTAGGAAACACTGAAGCTTTCTTT
CASSPISGVGNTEAFF
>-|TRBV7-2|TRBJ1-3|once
TGTGCCAGCAGCCGACAGGTGTCTGGAAACACCATATATTTT
CASSRQVSGNTIYF
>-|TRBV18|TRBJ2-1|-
TGTGCCAGCTCCCTGGGCTACAATGAGCAGTTCTTC
CASSLGYNEQFF
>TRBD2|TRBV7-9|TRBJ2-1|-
TGTGCCAGCAGCTTAAGTGGGGGGGGAAACAATGAGCAGTTCTTC
CASSLSGGGNNEQFF
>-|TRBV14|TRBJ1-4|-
TGTGCCAGCAGCAACACCGGGACCGAGGATGAAAAACTGTTTTTT
CASSNTGTEDEKLFF
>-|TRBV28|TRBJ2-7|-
TGTGCCAGCACCGGGTTAGCTGTCTACGAGCAGTACTTC
CASTGLAVYEQYF
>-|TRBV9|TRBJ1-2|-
TGTGCCAGCAGCGTAGACCCCTTCGGGAGGAACTATGGCTACACCTTC
CASSVDPFGRNYGYTF
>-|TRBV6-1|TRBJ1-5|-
TGTGCCAGCACCCCTAGGGGGTCGAATCAGCCCCAGCATTTT
CASTPRGSNQPQHF
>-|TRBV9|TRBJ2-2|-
TGTGCCAGCAGCGGAAGTGCCACCGGGGAGCTGTTTTTT
CASSGSATGELFF
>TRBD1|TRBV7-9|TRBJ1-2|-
TGTGCCAGCAGCTCTTACAGGGGAGCAGGCTATGGCTACACCTTC
CASSSYRGAGYGYTF
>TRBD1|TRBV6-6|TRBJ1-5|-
TGTGCCAGCACCCCGGGACAGGGCAATCAGCCCCAGCATTTT
CASTPGQGNQPQHF
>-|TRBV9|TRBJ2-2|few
TGTGCCAGCAGCGTAGCCCTATGGGGGCCCACAACCGGGGAGCTGTTTTTT
CASSVALWGPTTGELFF
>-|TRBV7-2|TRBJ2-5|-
TGTGCCAGCAGCCCTAGCGAGGGAGGAAAGACCCAGTACTTC
CASSPSEGGKTQYF
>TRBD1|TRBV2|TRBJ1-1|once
TGTGCCAGCAGTGAGACAGGGCAATCTGAAGCTTTCTTT
CASSETGQSEAFF
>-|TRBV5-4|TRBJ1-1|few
TGTGCCAGCAGCTGGGGCGTCGTGATGACTGAAGCTTTCTTT
CASSWGVVMTEAFF
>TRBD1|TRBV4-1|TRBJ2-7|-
TGCGCCAGCAGCCGACCTGGGACAGCCTACGAGCAGTACTTC
CASSRPGTAYEQYF
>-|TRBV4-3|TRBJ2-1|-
TGCGCCAGCAGCCAAGAGCCCTTTGGAAACAATGAGCAGTTCTTC
CASSQEPFGNNEQFF
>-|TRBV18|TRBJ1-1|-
TGTGCCAGCTCACCCACGAGAGGCGAAGCTTTCTTT
CASSPTRGEAFF
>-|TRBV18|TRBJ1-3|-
TGTGCCAGCTCACTGGCTTCTGGAAACACCATATATTTT
CASSLASGNTIYF
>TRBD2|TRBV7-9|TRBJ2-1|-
TGTGCCAGCAGCTCTGGGGAGGGGCCGCTCTACAATGAGCAGTTCTTC
CASSSGEGPLYNEQFF
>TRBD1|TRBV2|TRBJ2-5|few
TGTGCCAGCAGCCAACAGGGGGAAGAGACCCAGTACTTC
CASSQQGEETQYF
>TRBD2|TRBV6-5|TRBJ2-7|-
TGTGCCAGCAGTTACTCAACTAGCGGGGGGAGAGAGCAGTACTTC
CASSYSTSGGREQYF
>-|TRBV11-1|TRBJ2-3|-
TGTGCCAGCAGCTTATTGGCAGTAACTAGCACAGATACGCAGTATTTT
CASSLLAVTSTDTQYF
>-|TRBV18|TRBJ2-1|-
TGTGCCAGCTCAAATAGTGCCAATGAGCAGTTCTTC
CASSNSANEQFF
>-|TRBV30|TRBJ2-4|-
TGTGCCTGGAGCCCTGCGGGACTAGCCAAAAACATTCAGTACTTC
CAWSPAGLAKNIQYF
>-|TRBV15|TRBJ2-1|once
TGTGCCACCAGCGGGGCCCTCTTGCTAGCCTATTTTTACAATGAGCAGTTCTTC
CATSGALLLAYFYNEQFF
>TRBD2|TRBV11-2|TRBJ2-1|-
TGTGCCAGCACCTCTAGCGGGGGATCATCCAATGAGCAGTTCTTC
CASTSSGGSSNEQFF
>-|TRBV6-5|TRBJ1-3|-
TGTGCCAGCAAACCCCTCGGGGGAGGAAACACCATATATTTT
CASKPLGGGNTIYF
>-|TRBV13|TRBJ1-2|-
TGTGCCAGCAGCTTAGTGGCGCGGGGGGCTGGGGGCTACACCTTC
CASSLVARGAGGYTF
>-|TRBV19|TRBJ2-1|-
TGTGCCAGTAGTACTCAGAGCTCCTACAATGAGCAGTTCTTC
CASSTQSSYNEQFF
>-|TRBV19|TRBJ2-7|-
TGTGCCAGTAGTACCCTCCCAAACTACGAGCAGTACTTC
CASSTLPNYEQYF
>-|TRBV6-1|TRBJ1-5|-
TGTGCCAGCAGTGAAGCAAGGCGGGGGCGGCAGCCCCAGCATTTT
CASSEARRGRQPQHF
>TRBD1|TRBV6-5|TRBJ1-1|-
TGTGCCAGCAGTTTCAGGACAGGGGGGGATGGTGAAGCTTTCTTT
CASSFRTGGDGEAFF
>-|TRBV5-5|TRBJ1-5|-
TGTGCCAGCAGCCCGGTTTCTACACCGCCCCAGCATTTT
CASSPVSTPPQHF
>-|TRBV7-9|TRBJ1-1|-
TGTGCCAGCAGCTCAATATCGCGGGAGACTGAAGCTTTCTTT
CASSSISRETEAFF
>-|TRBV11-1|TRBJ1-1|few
TGTGCCAGCAGCCAATTTGCAGAGAACACTGAAGCTTTCTTT
CASSQFAENTEAFF
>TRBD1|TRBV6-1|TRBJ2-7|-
TGTGCCAGCAGTTCCACCTGGACAGGGGAGTACGAGCAGTACTTC
CASSSTWTGEYEQYF
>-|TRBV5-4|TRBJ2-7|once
TGTGCCAGCAGCTTCCGGGCCACCGACGAGCAGTACTTC
CASSFRATDEQYF
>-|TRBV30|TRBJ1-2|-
TGTGCCTGGAGTTACCCGCCAGGTTCAGCTAACTATGGCTACACCTTC
CAWSYPPGSANYGYTF
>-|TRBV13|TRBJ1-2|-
TGTGCCAGCAGCGAATATGAGCCTGAGTACACCTTC
CASSEYEPEYTF
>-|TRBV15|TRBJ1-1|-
TGTGCCACCAGCAGAGACTCAGGGAACACTGAAGCTTTCTTT
CATSRDSGNTEAFF
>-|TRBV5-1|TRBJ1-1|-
TGCGCCAGCAGCTTAGCATACAACACTGAAGCTTTCTTT
CASSLAYNTEAFF
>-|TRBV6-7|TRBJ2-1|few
TGTGCCACCTTGCGACGGGGGAACTCCTACAATGAGCAGTTCTTC
CATLRRGNSYNEQFF
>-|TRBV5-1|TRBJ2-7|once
TGCGCCAGCAGCAACGGTGGGTTTGGCGAGCAGTACTTC
CASSNGGFGEQYF
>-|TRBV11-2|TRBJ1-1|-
TGTGCCAGCAGCTTAACTGACAGCCCGAACACTGAAGCTTTCTTT
CASSLTDSPNTEAFF
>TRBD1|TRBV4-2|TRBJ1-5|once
TGTGCCAGCAGCGAAGGGACAGGGGTAGGTCAGCCCCAGCATTTT
CASSEGTGVGQPQHF
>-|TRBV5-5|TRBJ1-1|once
TGTGCCAGCACTCAACTTATGGCGTTGGGAGACACTGAAGCTTTCTTT
CASTQLMALGDTEAFF
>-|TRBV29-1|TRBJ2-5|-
TGCAGCGTTGAAGCCCTCCAAGAGACCCAGTACTTC
CSVEALQETQYF
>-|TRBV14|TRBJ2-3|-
TGTGCCAGCAGCCAAGATAAGTTGGCAGGGTGGCCAGATACGCAGTATTTT
CASSQDKLAGWPDTQYF
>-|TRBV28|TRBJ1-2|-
TGTGCCAGCAGTTTAGGGCAGGTTAACTATGGCTACACCTTC
CASSLGQVNYGYTF
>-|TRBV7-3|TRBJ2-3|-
TGTGCCAGCAGCTTAACGAGGGGGGATACGCAGTATTTT
CASSLTRGDTQYF
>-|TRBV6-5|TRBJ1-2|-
TGTGCCAGCAGTTCTTTTGGATTGCGAGGCTACACCTTC
CASSSFGLRGYTF
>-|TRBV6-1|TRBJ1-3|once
TGTGCCAGCAGTAAAGGTCTTGGCGGAGACCGCCTTAGCTCTGGAAACACCATATATTTT
CASSKGLGGDRLSSGNTIYF
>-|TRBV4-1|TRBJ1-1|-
TGCGCCAGCAGCCAACCACACGGAGGGGGGGGGACTGAAGCTTTCTTT
CASSQPHGGGGTEAFF
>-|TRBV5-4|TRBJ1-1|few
TGTGCCAGCAGCTTGAACCCAGGCGCCTTGAACACTGAAGCTTTCTTT
CASSLNPGALNTEAFF
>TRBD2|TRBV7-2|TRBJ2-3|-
TGTGCCAGCAGCTTGCAAGCGGGGGGGCGAGATACGCAGTATTTT
CASSLQAGGRDTQYF
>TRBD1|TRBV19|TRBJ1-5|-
TGTGCCAGTAGTGGGGGGACAGGGGCGATCAATCAGCCCCAGCATTTT
CASSGGTGAINQPQHF
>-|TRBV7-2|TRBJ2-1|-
TGTGCCAGCAGCTTAGTTACAGGTAGTAATGAGCAGTTCTTC
CASSLVTGSNEQFF
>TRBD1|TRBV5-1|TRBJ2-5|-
TGCGCCAGCAGCTTGGGGCAGGGGGCACGTCAAGAGACCCAGTACTTC
CASSLGQGARQETQYF
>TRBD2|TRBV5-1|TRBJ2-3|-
TGCGCCAGCAGCGAGAGTAGCGGGGGGCTCGATACGCAGTATTTT
CASSESSGGLDTQYF